This T cell receptor (beta chain) stems from a study of T cells in Graves' hyperthyroidism and ophthalmopathy. This clonotype was recorded at least ten times. CDR1 and CDR2 (germline): MDHEN, SYDVKM. The V end lost 6 bases, the J end lost 0 bases, and 10 bases lay between the germline ends. This CDR3 spans 14 amino acids. RNA transcripts served as the template for amplifying TCR beta CDR3 regions. The TCR CDR3 first-round RT-PCR relied on the HTBI primer set. TCRdb independently ran MiXCR on the multiplex PCR reads; one entry per CDR3 protein. The sample contains approximately 300,000 distinct CDR3 sequences, around a fifth of which appear only once.

The origin of this receptor is a man aged 45 to 65 with Graves' ophthalmopathy. The material sequenced was blood. This rearrangement joins TRBV28 to TRBJ2-3; D ambiguous. CDR3 sequence reads: CASSQPVSTDTQYF. The CDR3, as DNA: TGTGCCAGCAGCCAACCAGTTAGCACAGATACGCAGTATTTT.